A single sample gave rise to the 13 T cell receptor beta chains below, sequenced in a study of PD-L1 blockade in urothelial cancer. Assay: immunoSEQ multiplex PCR; the TCRdb copy retains only in-frame clones and omits some. Altogether roughly 20,000 clones are present, roughly 89% being singletons, with the ten largest covering roughly a sixth. The material sequenced was PBMCs, taken around atezolizumab (anti-PD-L1) treatment. The origin of the receptors is a woman aged 55 to 70 with urothelial cancer.

The rearrangement links TRBV6-5 to TRBJ2-2; 10 bases map to TRBD2. In germline, CDR1 is MNHEY, CDR2 SVGAGI. The CDR3 length is 16 residues. The V gene end was trimmed by 0 bases and the J gene end by 7 bases; junction bases not matched to a gene: 5. The CDR3 loop reads CASSYSAGGPVGELFF. In DNA, the CDR3 is TGTGCCAGCAGTTACTCAGCGGGAGGGCCGGTCGGGGAGCTGTTTTTT.

The chain joins TRBV7-2 to TRBJ2-7, with 8 bases matching TRBD2. The CDR3 spans 14 residues. Trimming removed 1 base from V and 4 bases from J; junction bases left unmatched: 3. Germline values: CDR1 SGHTA, CDR2 FQGNSA. The CDR3 protein is CASSLVAGPYEQYF. CDR3 nucleotides: TGTGCCAGCAGCTTAGTAGCGGGACCTTACGAGCAGTACTTC.

The V call is TRBV23-1, the J call TRBJ2-7; tentative D call: TRBD1 (5 bases). TRBV23-1 is flagged as an ORF with uncertain function. This CDR3 comprises 14 residues. The V end lost 5 bases, the J end lost 5 bases, and 16 bases lay between the germline ends. The DNA of the CDR3 is TGCGCCAGCAGTGGAAGGGGCAGGGCCCACGAGCAGTACTTC. It codes for CASSGRGRAHEQYF.

The V and J genes are TRBV10-3 and TRBJ1-2, with TRBD1 identical over 7 bases. The CDR3 runs to 13 residues. In germline, CDR1 is ENHRY, CDR2 SYGVKD. V shed 10 bases and J 3 bases; nucleotides not matched to a gene: 8. CDR3 region: CATSGGMDYGYTF. The CDR3 nucleotides read TGTGCCACGTCAGGGGGAATGGACTATGGCTACACCTTC.

This chain joins TRBV28 and TRBJ1-2; D is possibly TRBD1 (6 bases). CDR3 length: 13 amino acids. V lost 5 bases and J 4 bases, leaving 11 bases between the germline ends. Germline V gene data show CDR1 as MDHEN and CDR2 as SYDVKM. The CDR3 reads CASSPLQGYGYTF. The CDR3 DNA follows: TGTGCCAGCAGTCCCTTACAGGGCTATGGCTACACCTTC.

The chain combines TRBV5-5 with TRBJ1-1, with 9 bases aligning to TRBD1. Germline CDR1 and CDR2: SGHKS and YYEKEE (reference sequence). The CDR3 contains 17 residues. Trimming at V came to 8 bases and at J to 2 bases, leaving 16 bases not matched to a gene. The CDR3 here is CASAPGQGGWGNTEAFF. In DNA form, the CDR3 reads TGTGCCAGTGCACCGGGACAGGGAGGCTGGGGTAACACTGAAGCTTTCTTT.

Here the CDR3 DNA reads TGTGCCAGCAGTACAGGCTTTCCAGATACGCAGTATTTT. Its protein is CASSTGFPDTQYF. The chain combines TRBV28 with TRBJ2-3; tentatively, D is TRBD1 (5 bases). CDR1 and CDR2 from the germline V gene are MDHEN and SYDVKM. V lost 5 bases and J 4 bases, leaving 10 bases between the germline ends. The CDR3 loop spans 13 amino acids. The entire variable domain, with the rest obtained from reference TRBV28 and TRBJ2-3, is as follows: DVKVTQSSRYLVKRTGEKVFLECVQDMDHENMFWYRQDPGLGLRLIYFSYDVKMKEKGDIPEGYSVSREKKERFSLILESASTNQTSMYLCASSTGFPDTQYFGPGTRLTVL.

The J gene is TRBJ1-4, the V gene TRBV18, with 7 nucleotides matching TRBD1. The junction had 7 bases not matched to a gene; V was cut back by 3 bases and J by 3 bases. The CDR3 loop spans 16 amino acids. The germline gives CDR1 KGHSH, CDR2 LQKENI. The CDR3 reads CASSPTGVRANEKLFF. CDR3 nucleotide sequence: TGTGCCAGCTCACCTACAGGGGTCCGGGCTAATGAAAAACTGTTTTTT. The full variable domain, its missing parts supplied by reference TRBV18 and TRBJ1-4, is NAGVMQNPRHLVRRRGQEARLRCSPMKGHSHVYWYRQLPEEGLKFMVYLQKENIIDESGMPKERFSAEFPKEGPSILRIQQVVRGDSAAYFCASSPTGVRANEKLFFGSGTQLSVL.

The chain combines TRBV29-1 with TRBJ1-4; D possibly corresponds to TRBD1 (6 bases). V was trimmed by 6 bases and J by 7 bases, leaving 21 bases between them. The CDR3 totals 15 residues. The V gene's germline CDR1 is SQVTM and CDR2 ANQGSEA. The CDR3 DNA reads as TGCAGCGTCCAGGGACATCCTCAACAGGGTGAAAAACTGTTTTTT. Its translation is CSVQGHPQQGEKLFF.

The J gene is TRBJ2-2, the V gene TRBV18; D is undetermined. The CDR3 runs to 14 residues. Germline V CDR1 and CDR2: KGHSH, LQKENI. Trimming left V 2 bases short and J 4 bases short, with 8 bases between. CDR3 region: CASSPGRSTGELFF. The CDR3 coding sequence is TGTGCCAGCTCACCAGGGCGATCCACCGGGGAGCTGTTTTTT.

This chain links TRBV7-2 with TRBJ2-1; possible D gene TRBD2, 7 bases. The CDR3 spans 18 residues. Trimming removed 5 bases from V and 7 bases from J, with 27 bases in between. CDR1 and CDR2 from the germline V gene are SGHTA and FQGNSA. The CDR3 region is CASSPPRGLAGVSNEQFF. CDR3 bases: TGTGCCAGCAGCCCACCCCGGGGGCTGGCGGGAGTAAGTAATGAGCAGTTCTTC.

The V and J genes are TRBV30 and TRBJ2-2; D ambiguous. The CDR3 consists of 13 residues. The germline gives CDR1 GTSNPN, CDR2 SVGIG (reference sequence). V shed 0 bases and J shed 7 bases, with 9 bases lying between them. The CDR3: CAWSVHVFGELFF. The DNA of the CDR3 is TGTGCCTGGAGTGTACACGTATTCGGGGAGCTGTTTTTT.

The rearrangement links TRBV4-1 to TRBJ2-5; TRBD2 matches 13 bases. The germline V gene encodes CDR1 MGHRA and CDR2 YSYEKL. There are 19 residues in the CDR3. V shed 0 bases and J 4 bases; nucleotides not matched to a gene: 11. The CDR3 sequence: CASSQEHGLAGVAAETQYF. The CDR3 DNA follows: TGCGCCAGCAGCCAAGAACACGGACTAGCGGGAGTGGCAGCAGAGACCCAGTACTTC.